The present T cell receptor (beta chain) was sequenced within a study of T cells in Graves' hyperthyroidism and ophthalmopathy. Study-level background: Sampling of peripheral blood happened at initial diagnosis, prior to any treatment. Study results and caveats: Most clonotypes expanded in thyroid above 0.001 were likewise present in blood.

Hyperthyroidism had been newly diagnosed in patients aged 18 to 65, and its duration was under 2 months. The V and J ends lost 3 bases and 10 bases respectively, with 10 bases between them. The CDR3 consists of 12 residues. From germline, CDR1 is MGHRA and CDR2 YSYEKL. TCR beta CDR3 regions were amplified from RNA. The HTBI set primed first-round TCR CDR3 RT-PCR. TCRdb reprocessed the multiplex PCR reads with MiXCR, giving one entry per CDR3 protein. The table records roughly 170,000 distinct CDR3 sequences, approximately 15% of them present only once. Concerning this clonotype: Its antigen is currently unknown.

The chain carries TRBV4-1 and TRBJ2-1; D is undetermined. The receptor comes from a woman aged 45-65 years with Graves' hyperthyroidism. The sequencing sample was made of blood. CDR3 sequence reads: CASSHVLGEQFF. In DNA, the CDR3 is TGCGCCAGCAGCCACGTCCTTGGGGAGCAGTTCTTC.